These 27 T cell receptor beta chains came from one sample sequenced in a study of CD8+ T cells in alopecia areata. Sequencing relied on a cDNA template that was reverse transcribed from extracted RNA. Method: immunoSEQ multiplex PCR; TCRdb's copy keeps in-frame clones and lacks some. The repertoire holds 95,000 to 120,000 clones, with approximately 59% as singletons. The sequenced material came from CD8+ T cells sorted from blood. These receptors originate from a human donor in good health.

This clone was counted between two and nine times. The CDR3 DNA reads TGTGCCAGCAGTGAATATCCGGGGGCCACCACTGAAGCTTTCTTT. Amino acids: CASSEYPGATTEAFF. The chain is built from TRBV6-1 and TRBJ1-1; TRBD1 might be the D (6 bases). V lost 2 bases, J lost 4 bases, and 14 bases lay in between. There are 15 residues in the CDR3. Germline lookup yields CDR1 MNHNS and CDR2 SASEGT.

The chain is built from TRBV6-1 and TRBJ1-2; 7 nucleotides agree with TRBD1. This CDR3 spans 16 amino acids. After removal of 2 bases from V and 2 bases from J, the junction contained 8 bases not matched to a gene. The V gene's germline CDR1 is MNHNS and CDR2 SASEGT. The CDR3 DNA follows: TGTGCCAGCAGTGAACGACAGGGCTCCCAAAACTATGGCTACACCTTC. It specifies CASSERQGSQNYGYTF.

The V call is TRBV6-4, the J call TRBJ2-1, with a tentative D call TRBD2 (5 bases). From germline, CDR1 is MRHNA and CDR2 SNTAGT. This CDR3 is 13 amino acids long. V was shortened by 2 bases and J by 7 bases, with 9 bases between the two germline ends. DNA of the CDR3: TGTGCCAGCAGTGACCGGGATAGGAATGAGCAGTTCTTC. It yields the protein CASSDRDRNEQFF.

The rearrangement joins TRBV5-6 to TRBJ2-5; unclear D gene. The CDR3 contains 13 residues. Looked up from germline, CDR1 is SGHDT and CDR2 is YYEEEE. Between the trimmed V and J ends, which lost 4 bases and 0 bases, there was a span of 7 bases. The CDR3 nucleotides read TGTGCCAGCAGCCTAGGCTACCAAGAGACCCAGTACTTC. Encoded protein: CASSLGYQETQYF.

The chain recombines TRBV4-1 with TRBJ2-1; no reliable D call. Trimming took off 1 base at V and 7 bases at J, with 11 bases between the two ends. Germline CDR1 MGHRA, CDR2 YSYEKL. The length of the CDR3 is 14 residues. CDR3 loop: CASSQAFPGNEQFF. CDR3 nucleotide sequence: TGCGCCAGCAGCCAAGCCTTCCCGGGTAATGAGCAGTTCTTC.

The chain links TRBV13 to TRBJ1-1; D call uncertain. This CDR3 spans 12 amino acids. V was cut by 1 base and J by 3 bases, with 3 bases left in between. Germline V CDR1 and CDR2: PRHDT, FYEKMQ (reference sequence). The CDR3 region is CASSLEDTEAFF. In nucleotides, the CDR3 is TGTGCCAGCAGCTTAGAGGACACTGAAGCTTTCTTT.

The rearrangement joins TRBV14 to TRBJ2-5; D remains unclear. The V end lost 0 bases, the J end lost 4 bases, and 12 bases lay between the germline ends. This CDR3 comprises 15 residues. Germline CDR1 reads SGHDN; CDR2 reads FVKESK. This chain's CDR3 is CASSQDELVLETQYF. The CDR3 DNA reads as TGTGCCAGCAGCCAAGATGAGCTAGTTCTAGAGACCCAGTACTTC. Complete variable domain (other parts from reference TRBV14 and TRBJ2-5): EAGVTQFPSHSVIEKGQTVTLRCDPISGHDNLYWYRRVMGKEIKFLLHFVKESKQDESGMPNNRFLAERTGGTYSTLKVQPAELEDSGVYFCASSQDELVLETQYFGPGTRLLVL.

V usage is TRBV4-2 and J usage is TRBJ1-2, with D possibly matching TRBD1 (5 bases). Germline assignment: CDR1 LGHNA and CDR2 YNFKEQ. The V end lost 4 bases, the J end lost 5 bases, and 23 bases lay between the germline ends. CDR3 length: 17 amino acids. The CDR3 coding sequence is TGTGCCAGCAGCCCTGGAGCAGGGTACCATCTTCGGTATGGCTACACCTTC. Translating gives CASSPGAGYHLRYGYTF.

The V gene is TRBV27, the J gene TRBJ1-2, with TRBD1 matching 7 bases. With 0 bases clipped from V and 8 bases from J, the junction kept 9 bases outside the gene matches. The germline gives CDR1 MNHEY, CDR2 SMNVEV (reference sequence). This CDR3 is built from 15 residues. CDR3 DNA sequence: TGTGCCAGCAGTTTATCATCCGACAGGGCGGACGGCTACACCTTC. Translation gives CASSLSSDRADGYTF.

This chain links TRBV13 with TRBJ2-2, with D unresolved. The CDR3 length is 14 residues. The V end lost 0 bases, the J end lost 1 base, and 3 bases lay between the germline ends. Germline-derived CDR1 and CDR2 are PRHDT and FYEKMQ (reference sequence). This chain's CDR3 is CASSLGQNTGELFF. The CDR3 nucleotides read TGTGCCAGCAGCTTAGGGCAGAACACCGGGGAGCTGTTTTTT.

The chain uses TRBV30 and TRBJ2-2, with D uncertain. The CDR3 contains 11 residues. V lost 3 bases and J lost 4, with 3 bases in between. Per the germline V gene, CDR1 is GTSNPN and CDR2 is SVGIG (reference sequence). CDR3 sequence (DNA): TGTGCCTGGAGCCTCACCGGGGAGCTGTTTTTT. Protein sequence: CAWSLTGELFF.

The chain combines TRBV4-2 with TRBJ2-7, with D possibly being TRBD1 (6 bases). This CDR3 region has 16 residues. V lost 1 base and J 0 bases, leaving 13 bases between the germline ends. The germline gives CDR1 LGHNA, CDR2 YNFKEQ. Here the CDR3 DNA reads TGTGCCAGCAGCCAAGCCACAGGGCAGAGCTCCTACGAGCAGTACTTC. Its translation: CASSQATGQSSYEQYF.

In its sample, this clone was seen many times. The chain has TRBV6-4 and TRBJ2-3; D possibly corresponds to TRBD2 (6 bases). Germline V gene data show CDR1 as MRHNA and CDR2 as SNTAGT. The ends were cut back, 6 bases at V and 0 bases at J, with 10 bases in the middle. The CDR3 sequence is 14 residues long. The CDR3: CASSGGRSTDTQYF. The CDR3 coding sequence is TGTGCCAGCAGCGGGGGTAGGAGCACAGATACGCAGTATTTT.

The chain combines TRBV7-9 with TRBJ1-6; the match to TRBD1 covers 10 bases. Germline V gene lookup returns CDR1 SEHNR and CDR2 FQNEAQ (reference sequence). This CDR3 is 14 amino acids long. With V trimmed by 6 bases and J by 9 bases, 5 bases remained unmatched. The CDR3 bases are TGTGCCAGCAGAGACAGGGGGCTGGGTTCACCCCTCCACTTT. As protein: CASRDRGLGSPLHF.

V gene TRBV6-6 combines with J gene TRBJ1-5, with D tentatively TRBD1 (6 bases). The V gene's germline CDR1 is MNHNY and CDR2 SVGAGI (reference sequence). Trimming took 6 bases from V and 0 from J, leaving 6 bases between them. The CDR3 has 13 residues. The CDR3 region has the DNA TGTGCCAGCAGGGACAGTAGCAATCAGCCCCAGCATTTT. It yields the protein CASRDSSNQPQHF.

The chain has TRBV5-1 and TRBJ2-1; a possible D gene is TRBD2 (6 bases). CDR1 is SGHRS and CDR2 is YFSETQ in the germline V gene. The CDR3 runs to 14 residues. Trimming took 5 bases from V and 3 from J, leaving 12 bases between them. In DNA, the CDR3 is TGCGCCAGCAGGGGCGGGGCAGGCTACAATGAGCAGTTCTTC. As protein: CASRGGAGYNEQFF.

The J gene is TRBJ2-2, the V gene TRBV6-5; no firm D call. Germline V gene data show CDR1 as MNHEY and CDR2 as SVGAGI. This CDR3 spans 14 amino acids. Trimming shortened V by 7 bases and J by 2 bases, and 11 bases separated the two germline ends. The CDR3 DNA sequence: TGTGCCAGCATGGTGTCCCCTAACACCGGGGAGCTGTTTTTT. Encoded protein: CASMVSPNTGELFF.

The genes are TRBV29-1 and TRBJ2-7; 7 bases map to TRBD2. Trimming removed 4 bases from V and 0 bases from J; junction bases left unmatched: 3. Germline CDR1 is SQVTM and CDR2 is ANQGSEA. This CDR3 region has 13 residues. The chain's CDR3 is CSVAGGSSYEQYF. Here the CDR3 DNA reads TGCAGCGTTGCCGGGGGGAGCTCCTACGAGCAGTACTTC.

The chain recombines TRBV29-1 with TRBJ1-1; 7 bases are shared with TRBD1. The germline V gene has CDR1 SQVTM and CDR2 ANQGSEA. CDR3 length: 11 amino acids. CDR3 coding DNA: TGCGGGGCAGGGGGAAACACTGAAGCTTTCTTT. Its translation: CGAGGNTEAFF.

The CDR3: CASSLSRGGTEAFF. CDR3 sequence (DNA): TGCGCCAGCAGCTTGAGTAGGGGAGGCACTGAAGCTTTCTTT. J is TRBJ1-1 and V is TRBV5-1; a weak D match, TRBD1 (5 bases). Germline CDR1 is SGHRS and CDR2 is YFSETQ. CDR3 length: 14 residues. Between the trimmed V and J ends, which lost 1 base and 4 bases, there was a span of 11 bases.

With respect to this clone: A much larger clonotype is one base distant, so this may be a read error. The chain carries TRBV11-2 and TRBJ2-7; D not resolved. This CDR3 comprises 11 residues. Germline V gene sequence: CDR1 SGHAT, CDR2 FQNNGV. V was shortened by 3 bases and J by 5 bases, with 5 bases between the two germline ends. For the CDR3, the DNA is TGTGCCAGCAGCTTGGGGAACGAGCAGTACTTC. It is translated as CASSLGNEQYF. Based on the CDR3 plus reference TRBV11-2 and TRBJ2-7, the full variable domain is EAGVAQSPRYKIIEKRQSVAFWCNPISGHATLYWYQQILGQGPKLLIQFQNNGVVDDSQLPKDRFSAERLKGVDSTLKIQPAKLEDSAVYLCASSLGNEQYFGPGTRLTVT.

This clone was seen a handful of times. The chain joins TRBV4-1 to TRBJ2-2, with D perhaps given as TRBD1 or TRBD2 (6 bases each). Germline V gene lookup returns CDR1 MGHRA and CDR2 YSYEKL. V lost 4 bases and J 1 base, leaving 13 bases between the germline ends. There are 16 residues in the CDR3. CDR3 region: CASSPGASGNTGELFF. Written as DNA, the CDR3 is TGCGCCAGCAGCCCGGGGGCGTCAGGGAACACCGGGGAGCTGTTTTTT.

V is TRBV5-1 and J is TRBJ1-2, with D possibly TRBD1 on 5 matching bases. The CDR3 consists of 15 residues. The germline V gene has CDR1 SGHRS and CDR2 YFSETQ. Trimming removed 3 bases at V and 0 bases at J, with 12 bases between. CDR3 protein: CASSWDRVSNYGYTF. The CDR3 region has the DNA TGCGCCAGCAGCTGGGACCGAGTTTCTAACTATGGCTACACCTTC.

V gene TRBV6-4 combines with J gene TRBJ2-1, with D possibly matching TRBD2 (6 bases). The CDR3 length is 15 residues. Germline V gene data show CDR1 as MRHNA and CDR2 as SNTAGT. The V end lost 4 bases, the J end lost 4 bases, and 14 bases lay between the germline ends. This CDR3 is CASSAGDGTYNEQFF. CDR3 sequence (DNA): TGTGCCAGCAGTGCGGGGGACGGGACTTACAATGAGCAGTTCTTC.

This sequence joins TRBV30 and TRBJ2-2; perhaps TRBD1 as D (6 bases). The V gene lost 1 base and the J gene lost 6 bases, with 15 bases spanning the gap. This CDR3 has 15 amino acids. CDR1 GTSNPN and CDR2 SVGIG come from the germline V gene (reference sequence). CDR3 DNA sequence: TGTGCCTGGAGTGAAAGGGGGATAGTACCCGGGGAGCTGTTTTTT. Translation gives CAWSERGIVPGELFF.

V gene TRBV7-9 combines with J gene TRBJ2-3; 7 nucleotides line up with TRBD1. This CDR3 spans 15 amino acids. V was pared by 2 bases and J by 2 bases, with 4 bases of the junction left unmatched. Germline V CDR1 and CDR2: SEHNR, FQNEAQ (reference sequence). The DNA of the CDR3 is TGTGCCAGCAGCTTACGACAGGGCCTCACAGATACGCAGTATTTT. This sequence encodes CASSLRQGLTDTQYF. Drawing the rest from reference TRBV7-9 and TRBJ2-3, the complete variable domain is DTGVSQNPRHKITKRGQNVTFRCDPISEHNRLYWYRQTLGQGPEFLTYFQNEAQLEKSRLLSDRFSAERPKGSFSTLEIQRTEQGDSAMYLCASSLRQGLTDTQYFGPGTRLTVL.

This rearrangement joins TRBV9 to TRBJ2-2; D perhaps matches TRBD2 (6 bases). Germline V gene lookup returns CDR1 SGDLS and CDR2 YYNGEE. The CDR3 runs to 13 residues. The V end was cut by 4 bases, the J end by 6 bases, with 10 bases between. CDR3 loop: CASSLGTAGELFF. DNA for the CDR3: TGTGCCAGCAGCCTCGGGACTGCCGGGGAGCTGTTTTTT. Supplemented by reference TRBV9 and TRBJ2-2, the full variable domain reads DSGVTQTPKHLITATGQRVTLRCSPRSGDLSVYWYQQSLDQGLQFLIQYYNGEERAKGNILERFSAQQFPDLHSELNLSSLELGDSALYFCASSLGTAGELFFGEGSRLTVL.